These T cell receptor beta chains were read from a single sample in a study of Ad26.COV2.S vaccination and SARS-CoV-2 variants. The data were produced by immunoSEQ multiplex PCR, yet TCRdb's version contains in-frame clones alone and is incomplete. The sample includes 240,000 or so clones, more than 75% of them seen just once. The sample in question was peripheral blood, obtained in a trial of Ad26.COV2.S vaccine versus placebo. The receptors come from a person aged 18 to 65 who received the Ad26.COV2.S COVID-19 vaccine or a placebo. Both conserved end residues are part of each CDR3. D genes are given only for firm matches. Size is omitted from some rows. Given values are once, few, many or a class for expanded clones.

CDR3aa: CASSLGVYGNTIYF; v_gene: TRBV28; j_gene: TRBJ1-3; len: 14; abundance: NA; d_gene: NA
CDR3aa: CASSPSVGPGGEQYF; v_gene: TRBV28; j_gene: TRBJ2-7; len: 15; abundance: NA; d_gene: TRBD2
CDR3aa: CASSPAGGGSYEQYF; v_gene: TRBV11-2; j_gene: TRBJ2-7; len: 15; abundance: NA; d_gene: TRBD1
CDR3aa: CASSTAQGAEAFF; v_gene: TRBV7-3; j_gene: TRBJ1-1; len: 13; abundance: NA; d_gene: TRBD1
CDR3aa: CASSSPGLGVDTGELFF; v_gene: TRBV5-1; j_gene: TRBJ2-2; len: 17; abundance: once; d_gene: NA
CDR3aa: CASSYVGDGYTF; v_gene: TRBV6-2/TRBV6-3; j_gene: TRBJ1-2; len: 12; abundance: NA; d_gene: NA
CDR3aa: CSVVRTGDYGYTF; v_gene: TRBV29-1; j_gene: TRBJ1-2; len: 13; abundance: NA; d_gene: TRBD1
CDR3aa: CAWRGQGRGNTIYF; v_gene: TRBV30; j_gene: TRBJ1-3; len: 14; abundance: NA; d_gene: TRBD1
CDR3aa: CASSISGGNQPQHF; v_gene: TRBV6-5; j_gene: TRBJ1-5; len: 14; abundance: few; d_gene: NA
CDR3aa: CASSIGTDTQYF; v_gene: TRBV19; j_gene: TRBJ2-3; len: 12; abundance: NA; d_gene: NA
CDR3aa: CASSYAGTGGTGELFF; v_gene: TRBV5-5; j_gene: TRBJ2-2; len: 16; abundance: NA; d_gene: TRBD1
CDR3aa: CASSGLGTNTGELFF; v_gene: TRBV2; j_gene: TRBJ2-2; len: 15; abundance: NA; d_gene: NA
CDR3aa: CASSKAFKGDIQETQYF; v_gene: TRBV21-1; j_gene: TRBJ2-5; len: 17; abundance: NA; d_gene: NA
CDR3aa: CATSRDIGLSEKLFF; v_gene: TRBV15; j_gene: TRBJ1-4; len: 15; abundance: NA; d_gene: NA
CDR3aa: CAWSVPGATLYGYTF; v_gene: TRBV30; j_gene: TRBJ1-2; len: 15; abundance: NA; d_gene: NA
CDR3aa: CASSHDGRGPYEQYF; v_gene: TRBV4-3; j_gene: TRBJ2-7; len: 15; abundance: NA; d_gene: NA
CDR3aa: CASSLVLRGYTGELFF; v_gene: TRBV5-1; j_gene: TRBJ2-2; len: 16; abundance: NA; d_gene: NA
CDR3aa: CASSTLSSGRKNIQYF; v_gene: TRBV19; j_gene: TRBJ2-4; len: 16; abundance: NA; d_gene: TRBD2
CDR3aa: CASSAPLPDRVREEKLFF; v_gene: TRBV7-3; j_gene: TRBJ1-4; len: 18; abundance: NA; d_gene: TRBD1
CDR3aa: CASGPWNEQFF; v_gene: TRBV28; j_gene: TRBJ2-1; len: 11; abundance: NA; d_gene: NA
CDR3aa: CASRKLADEQFF; v_gene: TRBV12-3/TRBV12-4; j_gene: TRBJ2-1; len: 12; abundance: NA; d_gene: TRBD2
CDR3aa: CASSPSFGSYEQYF; v_gene: TRBV18; j_gene: TRBJ2-7; len: 14; abundance: NA; d_gene: NA
CDR3aa: CASSPTSGYSPLHF; v_gene: TRBV6-2/TRBV6-3; j_gene: TRBJ1-6; len: 14; abundance: NA; d_gene: NA
CDR3aa: CASSFPAGGHEDTQYF; v_gene: TRBV9; j_gene: TRBJ2-3; len: 16; abundance: NA; d_gene: TRBD2